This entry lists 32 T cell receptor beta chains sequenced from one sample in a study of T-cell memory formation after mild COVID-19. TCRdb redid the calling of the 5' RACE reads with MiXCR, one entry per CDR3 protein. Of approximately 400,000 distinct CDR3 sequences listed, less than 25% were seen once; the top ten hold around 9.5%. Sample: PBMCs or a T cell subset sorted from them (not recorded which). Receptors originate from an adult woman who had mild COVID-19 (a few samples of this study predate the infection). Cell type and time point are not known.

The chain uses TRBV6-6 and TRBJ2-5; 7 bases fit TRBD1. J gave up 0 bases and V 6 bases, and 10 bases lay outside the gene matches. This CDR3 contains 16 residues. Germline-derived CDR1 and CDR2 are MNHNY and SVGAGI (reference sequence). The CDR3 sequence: CASRAPTGVYQETQYF. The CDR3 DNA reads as TGTGCCAGCAGAGCACCAACAGGGGTTTACCAAGAGACCCAGTACTTC.

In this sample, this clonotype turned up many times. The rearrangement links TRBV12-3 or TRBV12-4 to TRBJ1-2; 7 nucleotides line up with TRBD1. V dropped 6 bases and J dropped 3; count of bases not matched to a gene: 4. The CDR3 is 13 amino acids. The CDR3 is CASRGGTDYGYTF. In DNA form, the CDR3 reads TGTGCCAGCAGGGGGGGGACAGACTATGGCTACACCTTC.

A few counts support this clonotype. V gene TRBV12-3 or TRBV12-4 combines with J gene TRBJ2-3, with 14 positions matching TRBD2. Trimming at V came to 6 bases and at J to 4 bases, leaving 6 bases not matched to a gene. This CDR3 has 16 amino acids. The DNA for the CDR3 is TGTGCCAGCAGGGGACTAGCGGGAGAAAGGGCAGATACGCAGTATTTT. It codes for CASRGLAGERADTQYF.

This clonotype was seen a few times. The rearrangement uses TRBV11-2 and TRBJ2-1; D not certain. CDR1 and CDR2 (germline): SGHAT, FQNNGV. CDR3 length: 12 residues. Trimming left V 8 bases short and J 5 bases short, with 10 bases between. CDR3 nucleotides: TGTGCCAGCGGCACAAGGGACAATGAGCAGTTCTTC. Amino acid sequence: CASGTRDNEQFF.

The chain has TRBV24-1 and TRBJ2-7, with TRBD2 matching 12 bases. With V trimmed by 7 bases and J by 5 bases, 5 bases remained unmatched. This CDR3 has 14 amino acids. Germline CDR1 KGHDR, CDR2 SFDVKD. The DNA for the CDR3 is TGTGCCACCAGAGCTAGCGGGAGGGCCAACGAGCAGTACTTC. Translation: CATRASGRANEQYF.

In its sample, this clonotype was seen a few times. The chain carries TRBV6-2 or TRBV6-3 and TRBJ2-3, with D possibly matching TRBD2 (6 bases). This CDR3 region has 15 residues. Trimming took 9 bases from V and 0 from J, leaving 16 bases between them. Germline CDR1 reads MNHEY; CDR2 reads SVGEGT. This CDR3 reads CASTGRGGSTDTQYF. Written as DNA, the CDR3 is TGTGCCAGTACCGGAAGGGGAGGAAGCACAGATACGCAGTATTTT.

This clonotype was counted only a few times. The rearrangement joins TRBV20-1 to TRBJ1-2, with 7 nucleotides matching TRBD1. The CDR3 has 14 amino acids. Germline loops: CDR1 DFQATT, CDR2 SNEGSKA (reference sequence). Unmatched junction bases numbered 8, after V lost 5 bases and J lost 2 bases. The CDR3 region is CSAVDRWRNYGYTF. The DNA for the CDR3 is TGCAGTGCTGTGGACAGGTGGAGGAACTATGGCTACACCTTC.

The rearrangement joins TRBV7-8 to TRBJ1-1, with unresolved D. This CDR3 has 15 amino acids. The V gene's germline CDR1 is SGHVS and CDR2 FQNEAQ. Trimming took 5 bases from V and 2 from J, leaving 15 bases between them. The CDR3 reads CASSQGWNLNTEAFF. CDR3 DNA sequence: TGTGCCAGCAGCCAAGGCTGGAACCTAAACACTGAAGCTTTCTTT.

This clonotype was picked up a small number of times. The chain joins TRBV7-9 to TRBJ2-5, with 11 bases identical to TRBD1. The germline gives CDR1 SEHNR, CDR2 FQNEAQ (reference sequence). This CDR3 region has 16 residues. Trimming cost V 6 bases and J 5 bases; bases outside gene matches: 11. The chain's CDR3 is CASSFRTGGLGETQYF. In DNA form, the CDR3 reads TGTGCCAGCAGTTTTCGGACAGGGGGCCTGGGGGAGACCCAGTACTTC.

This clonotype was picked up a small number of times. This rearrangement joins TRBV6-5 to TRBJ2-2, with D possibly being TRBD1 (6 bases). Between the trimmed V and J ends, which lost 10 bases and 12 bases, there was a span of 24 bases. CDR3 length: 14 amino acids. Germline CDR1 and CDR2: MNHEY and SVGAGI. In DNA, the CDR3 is TGTGCCACCCGTATTGACAGGTCCTCACAGCAGCTGTTTTTT. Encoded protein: CATRIDRSSQQLFF.

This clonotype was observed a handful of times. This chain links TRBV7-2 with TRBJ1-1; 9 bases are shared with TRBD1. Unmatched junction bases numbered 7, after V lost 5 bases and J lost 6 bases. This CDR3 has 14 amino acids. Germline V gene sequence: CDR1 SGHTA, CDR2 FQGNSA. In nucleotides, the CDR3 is TGTGCCAGCAGCCTGGACAGGGGTTTCGCTGAAGCTTTCTTT. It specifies CASSLDRGFAEAFF.

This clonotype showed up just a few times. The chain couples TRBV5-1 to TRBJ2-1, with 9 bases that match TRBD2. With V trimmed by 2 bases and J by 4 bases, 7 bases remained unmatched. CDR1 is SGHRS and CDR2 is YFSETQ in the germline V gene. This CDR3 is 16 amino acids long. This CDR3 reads CASSFGIAGAYNEQFF. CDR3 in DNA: TGCGCCAGCAGCTTCGGGATAGCGGGGGCATACAATGAGCAGTTCTTC.

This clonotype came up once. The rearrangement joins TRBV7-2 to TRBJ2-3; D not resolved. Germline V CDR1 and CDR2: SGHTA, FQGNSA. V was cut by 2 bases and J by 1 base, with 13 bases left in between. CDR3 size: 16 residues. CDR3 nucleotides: TGTGCCAGCAGCTTAACAGTCCTCCCGGGCACAGATACGCAGTATTTT. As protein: CASSLTVLPGTDTQYF.

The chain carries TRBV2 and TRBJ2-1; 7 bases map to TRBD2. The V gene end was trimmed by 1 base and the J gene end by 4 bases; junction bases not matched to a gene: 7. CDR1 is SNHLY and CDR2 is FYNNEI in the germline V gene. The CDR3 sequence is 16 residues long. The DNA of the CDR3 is TGTGCCAGCAGTGAAGTGGCTAGCGGCCCTTACAATGAGCAGTTCTTC. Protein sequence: CASSEVASGPYNEQFF.

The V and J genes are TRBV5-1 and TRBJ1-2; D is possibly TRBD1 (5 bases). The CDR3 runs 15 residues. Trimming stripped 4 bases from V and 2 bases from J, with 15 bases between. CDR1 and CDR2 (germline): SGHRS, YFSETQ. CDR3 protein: CASSPAGDGNYGYTF. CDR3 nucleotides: TGCGCCAGCAGCCCAGCGGGGGATGGGAACTATGGCTACACCTTC.

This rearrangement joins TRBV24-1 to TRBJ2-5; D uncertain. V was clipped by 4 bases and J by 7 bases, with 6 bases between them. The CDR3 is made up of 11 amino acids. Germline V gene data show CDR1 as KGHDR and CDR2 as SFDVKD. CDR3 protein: CATSDIRTQYF. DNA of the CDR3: TGTGCCACCAGTGACATTCGGACCCAGTACTTC.

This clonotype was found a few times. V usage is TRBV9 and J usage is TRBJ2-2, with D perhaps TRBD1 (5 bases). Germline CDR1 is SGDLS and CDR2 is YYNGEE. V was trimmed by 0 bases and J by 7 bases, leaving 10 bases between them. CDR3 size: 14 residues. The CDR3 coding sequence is TGTGCCAGCAGCGTAGGACCCCAGGGCGGGGAGCTGTTTTTT. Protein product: CASSVGPQGGELFF. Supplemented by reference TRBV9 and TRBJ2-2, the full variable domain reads DSGVTQTPKHLITATGQRVTLRCSPRSGDLSVYWYQQSLDQGLQFLIQYYNGEERAKGNILERFSAQQFPDLHSELNLSSLELGDSALYFCASSVGPQGGELFFGEGSRLTVL.

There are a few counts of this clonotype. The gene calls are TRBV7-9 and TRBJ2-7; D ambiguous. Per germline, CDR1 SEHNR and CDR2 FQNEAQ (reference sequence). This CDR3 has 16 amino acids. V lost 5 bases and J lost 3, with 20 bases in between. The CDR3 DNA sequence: TGTGCCAGCAGCCCCGTAAGCCCCGGGCCGGACTACGAGCAGTACTTC. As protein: CASSPVSPGPDYEQYF.

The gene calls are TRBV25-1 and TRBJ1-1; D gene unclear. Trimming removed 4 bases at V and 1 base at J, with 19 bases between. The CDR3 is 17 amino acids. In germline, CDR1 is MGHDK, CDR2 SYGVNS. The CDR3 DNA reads TGTGCCAGCAGTGGCTCCTGGGGTTTGGGGAAGAACACTGAAGCTTTCTTT. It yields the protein CASSGSWGLGKNTEAFF.

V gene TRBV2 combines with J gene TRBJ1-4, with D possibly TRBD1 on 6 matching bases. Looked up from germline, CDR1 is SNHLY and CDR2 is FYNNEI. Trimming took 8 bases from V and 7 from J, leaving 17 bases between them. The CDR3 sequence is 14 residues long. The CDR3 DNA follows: TGTGCCAGCGGGCTACAGGGTTTTGGTGAAAAACTGTTTTTT. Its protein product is CASGLQGFGEKLFF.

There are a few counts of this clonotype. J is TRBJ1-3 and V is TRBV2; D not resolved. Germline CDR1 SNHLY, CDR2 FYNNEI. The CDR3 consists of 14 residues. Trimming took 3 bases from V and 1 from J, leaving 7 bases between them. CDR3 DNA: TGTGCCAGCAGTGACAGGACTTCTGGAAACACCATATATTTT. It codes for CASSDRTSGNTIYF. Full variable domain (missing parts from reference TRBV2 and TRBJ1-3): EPEVTQTPSHQVTQMGQEVILRCVPISNHLYFYWYRQILGQKVEFLVSFYNNEISEKSEIFDDQFSVERPDGSNFTLKIRSTKLEDSAMYFCASSDRTSGNTIYFGEGSWLTVV.

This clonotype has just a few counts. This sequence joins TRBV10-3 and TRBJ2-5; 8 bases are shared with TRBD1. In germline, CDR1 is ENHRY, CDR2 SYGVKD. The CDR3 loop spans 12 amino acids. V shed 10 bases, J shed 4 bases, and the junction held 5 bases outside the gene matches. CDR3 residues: CATRDRRETQYF. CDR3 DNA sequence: TGTGCCACCCGGGACAGGAGAGAGACCCAGTACTTC.

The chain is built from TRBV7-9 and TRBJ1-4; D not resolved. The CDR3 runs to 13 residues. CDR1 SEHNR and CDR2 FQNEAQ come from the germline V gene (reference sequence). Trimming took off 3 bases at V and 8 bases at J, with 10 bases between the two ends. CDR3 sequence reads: CASSFYSEEKLFF. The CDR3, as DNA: TGTGCCAGCAGCTTTTACAGTGAGGAAAAACTGTTTTTT.

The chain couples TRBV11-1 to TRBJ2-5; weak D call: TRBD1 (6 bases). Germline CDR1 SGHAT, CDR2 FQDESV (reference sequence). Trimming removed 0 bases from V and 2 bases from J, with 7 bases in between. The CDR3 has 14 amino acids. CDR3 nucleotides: TGTGCCAGCAGCTTAGCGGGGACACAAGAGACCCAGTACTTC. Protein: CASSLAGTQETQYF.

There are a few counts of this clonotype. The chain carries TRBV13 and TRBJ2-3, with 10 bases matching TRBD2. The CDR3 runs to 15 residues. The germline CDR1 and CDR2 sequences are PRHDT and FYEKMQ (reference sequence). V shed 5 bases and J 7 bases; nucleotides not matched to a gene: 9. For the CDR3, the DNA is TGTGCCAGCAGCCCCGAGCGGGGGGGCCGCAATACGCAGTATTTT. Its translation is CASSPERGGRNTQYF.

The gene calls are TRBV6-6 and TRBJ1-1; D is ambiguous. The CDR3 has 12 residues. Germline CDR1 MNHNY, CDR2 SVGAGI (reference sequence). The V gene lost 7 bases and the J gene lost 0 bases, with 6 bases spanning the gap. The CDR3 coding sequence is TGTGCCAGCACAGTGATGAACACTGAAGCTTTCTTT. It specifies CASTVMNTEAFF.

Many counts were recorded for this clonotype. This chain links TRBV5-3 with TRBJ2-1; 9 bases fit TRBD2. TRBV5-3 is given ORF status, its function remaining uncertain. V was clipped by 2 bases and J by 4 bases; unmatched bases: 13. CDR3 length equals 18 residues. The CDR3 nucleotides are TGTGCCAGAAGCTTAAGGCCCTCAGAGGCGGGAGGGTACAATGAGCAGTTCTTC. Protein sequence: CARSLRPSEAGGYNEQFF.

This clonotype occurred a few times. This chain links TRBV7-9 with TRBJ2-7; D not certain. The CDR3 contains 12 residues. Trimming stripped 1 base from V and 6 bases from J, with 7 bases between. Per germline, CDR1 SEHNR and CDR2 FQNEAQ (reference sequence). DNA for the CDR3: TGTGCCAGCAGCTTAGTCTTGAGCGAGCAGTACTTC. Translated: CASSLVLSEQYF.

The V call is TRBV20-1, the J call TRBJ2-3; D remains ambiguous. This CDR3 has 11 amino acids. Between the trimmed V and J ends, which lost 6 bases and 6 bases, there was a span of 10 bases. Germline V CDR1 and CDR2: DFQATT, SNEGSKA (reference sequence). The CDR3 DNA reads TGCAGTGCCCAATGGTCGGATACGCAGTATTTT. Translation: CSAQWSDTQYF.

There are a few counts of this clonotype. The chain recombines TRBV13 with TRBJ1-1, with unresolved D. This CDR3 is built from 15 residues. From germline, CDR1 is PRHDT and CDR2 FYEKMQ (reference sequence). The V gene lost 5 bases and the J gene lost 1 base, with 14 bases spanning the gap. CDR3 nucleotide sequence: TGTGCCAGCAGCCCCCCCTCGATTCAGAACACTGAAGCTTTCTTT. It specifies CASSPPSIQNTEAFF. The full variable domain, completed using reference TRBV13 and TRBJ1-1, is AAGVIQSPRHLIKEKRETATLKCYPIPRHDTVYWYQQGPGQDPQFLISFYEKMQSDKGSIPDRFSAQQFSDYHSELNMSSLELGDSALYFCASSPPSIQNTEAFFGQGTRLTVV.

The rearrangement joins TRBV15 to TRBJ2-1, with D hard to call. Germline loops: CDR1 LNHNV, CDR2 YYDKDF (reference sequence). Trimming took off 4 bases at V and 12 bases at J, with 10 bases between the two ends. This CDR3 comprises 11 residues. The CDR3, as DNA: TGTGCCACCAGCACACTGGCTCGGCAGTTCTTC. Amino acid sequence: CATSTLARQFF.

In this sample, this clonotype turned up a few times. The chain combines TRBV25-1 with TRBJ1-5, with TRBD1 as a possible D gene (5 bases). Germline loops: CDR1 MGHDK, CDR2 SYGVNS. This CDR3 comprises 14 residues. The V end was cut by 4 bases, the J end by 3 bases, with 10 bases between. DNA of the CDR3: TGTGCCAGCAGTGTCTGGGGGAACAATCAGCCCCAGCATTTT. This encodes CASSVWGNNQPQHF.